These 27 T cell receptor beta chains were all obtained from the same sample, sequenced in a study of blood T cell repertoires in COVID-19. Clones were sequenced by immunoSEQ multiplex PCR, and TCRdb holds only the in-frame ones, with some missing. The sample yields roughly 26,000 clones, 83% seen once. The sample comprised peripheral blood. These receptors originate from a human donor in a cohort sampled during active COVID-19.

The chain links TRBV3-1 (or the pseudogene TRBV3-2) to TRBJ2-5; no clear D gene. Per germline, CDR1 LGHDT and CDR2 YNNKEL (reference sequence). The CDR3 has 11 amino acids. Between the trimmed V and J ends, which lost 4 bases and 7 bases, there was a span of 7 bases. The CDR3 nucleotides read TGTGCCAGCAGCCGGGCCGGGACCCAGTACTTC. It specifies CASSRAGTQYF.

This clone is a singleton in its sample. The chain combines TRBV5-1 with TRBJ2-2; a weak D match, TRBD2 (5 bases). V shed 5 bases and J shed 4 bases, with 15 bases lying between them. CDR3 size: 15 residues. Per the germline V gene, CDR1 is SGHRS and CDR2 is YFSETQ. CDR3 residues: CASRGGLIPTGELFF. Here the CDR3 DNA reads TGCGCCAGCAGGGGCGGACTCATCCCCACCGGGGAGCTGTTTTTT.

The V call is TRBV7-9, the J call TRBJ2-1, with 7 bases lining up with TRBD1. Germline CDR1 SEHNR, CDR2 FQNEAQ (reference sequence). The CDR3 extends over 17 amino acids. The J segment lost 0 bases and the V segment lost 7 bases, leaving 12 bases of the junction unmatched. As DNA, the CDR3 is TGTGCCAGCACCCCGGAGAGGGGGCAGAGCTCCTACAATGAGCAGTTCTTC. It is translated as CASTPERGQSSYNEQFF.

The chain links TRBV3-1 (or the pseudogene TRBV3-2) to TRBJ1-6, with D hard to call. The CDR3 sequence is 14 residues long. Germline loops: CDR1 LGHDT, CDR2 YNNKEL (reference sequence). With 1 base removed from V and 3 bases from J, the gap between germline ends came to 4 bases. The CDR3 spells CASSQGHYNSPLHF. The CDR3, as DNA: TGTGCCAGCAGCCAAGGACACTATAATTCACCCCTCCACTTT.

This clone showed up just once. The genes are TRBV27 and TRBJ2-2; D is undetermined. V lost 3 bases and J 7 bases, leaving 3 bases between the germline ends. The germline gives CDR1 MNHEY, CDR2 SMNVEV (reference sequence). The CDR3 loop spans 11 amino acids. As DNA, the CDR3 is TGTGCCAGCAGTTTGTACGGGGAGCTGTTTTTT. It is translated as CASSLYGELFF.

The rearrangement joins TRBV28 to TRBJ1-1; D not certain. This CDR3 comprises 17 residues. Germline V lookup: CDR1 MDHEN, CDR2 SYDVKM. Trimming stripped 5 bases from V and 1 base from J, with 20 bases between. CDR3 nucleotide sequence: TGTGCCAGCAGTCCGGGGATCCTCTACGCAACGAACACTGAAGCTTTCTTT. It encodes CASSPGILYATNTEAFF.

The count of this clone is one. This chain links TRBV24-1 with TRBJ1-2, with 7 positions matching TRBD1. The V gene's germline CDR1 is KGHDR and CDR2 SFDVKD. Losses at the gene ends were 4 bases for V and 7 bases for J; bases not matched to a gene: 8. The CDR3 contains 14 residues. The CDR3 protein is CATSDTGTDFGYTF. The CDR3 DNA reads TGTGCCACCAGTGACACCGGGACAGATTTTGGCTACACCTTC.

The CDR3 coding sequence is TGCGCCAGCAGCCATTGGGACAACTCTGGAAACACCATATATTTT. Amino acid sequence: CASSHWDNSGNTIYF. This chain uses TRBV4-1 with TRBJ1-3, with D perhaps TRBD1 (6 bases). This CDR3 is built from 15 residues. Germline V gene lookup returns CDR1 MGHRA and CDR2 YSYEKL. V lost 3 bases to trimming and J lost 0 bases, with 9 bases between them.

This clone was picked up a small number of times. The chain is built from TRBV6-5 and TRBJ2-7; TRBD2 agrees at 7 bases. The V segment lost 5 bases and the J segment 3 bases; nucleotides outside the gene matches: 10. The CDR3 consists of 15 residues. Germline CDR1 MNHEY, CDR2 SVGAGI. The CDR3 region is CASSPIAGSNYEQYF. CDR3 coding DNA: TGTGCCAGCAGTCCCATAGCGGGCAGTAACTACGAGCAGTACTTC.

This clone was observed once. CDR3 in amino acids: CASSLLPPIVPYEQYF. The CDR3 DNA follows: TGTGCCAGCAGTTTATTGCCACCAATAGTTCCCTACGAGCAGTACTTC. The chain joins TRBV28 to TRBJ2-7; unclear D gene. V was clipped by 1 base and J by 2 bases, with 15 bases between them. The CDR3 consists of 16 residues. Germline V gene lookup returns CDR1 MDHEN and CDR2 SYDVKM. Supplemented by reference TRBV28 and TRBJ2-7, the full variable domain reads DVKVTQSSRYLVKRTGEKVFLECVQDMDHENMFWYRQDPGLGLRLIYFSYDVKMKEKGDIPEGYSVSREKKERFSLILESASTNQTSMYLCASSLLPPIVPYEQYFGPGTRLTVT.

Here the CDR3 DNA reads TGTGCCAGCAGCCTCGGACAGGGGGCGTATTACTATGGCTACACCTTC. Residues: CASSLGQGAYYYGYTF. The chain combines TRBV5-8 with TRBJ1-2; TRBD1 aligns across 11 bases. Germline CDR1 reads SGHTS; CDR2 reads YDEGEE. The CDR3 runs to 16 residues. V shed 4 bases, J shed 3 bases, and the junction held 8 bases outside the gene matches. The whole variable domain, filled in from reference TRBV5-8 and TRBJ1-2, reads EAGVTQSPTHLIKTRGQQATLRCSPISGHTSVYWYQQALGLGLQFLLWYDEGEERNRGNFPPRFSGRQFPNYSSELNVNALELEDSALYLCASSLGQGAYYYGYTFGSGTRLTVV.

This sequence joins TRBV5-1 and TRBJ2-5, with D hard to call. The germline CDR1 and CDR2 sequences are SGHRS and YFSETQ. V gave up 2 bases and J gave up 2 bases, with 4 bases separating them. The CDR3 has 12 amino acids. The CDR3 sequence is CASSFFQETQYF. The CDR3 bases are TGCGCCAGCAGCTTCTTTCAAGAGACCCAGTACTTC. Complete variable domain (other parts from reference TRBV5-1 and TRBJ2-5): KAGVTQTPRYLIKTRGQQVTLSCSPISGHRSVSWYQQTPGQGLQFLFEYFSETQRNKGNFPGRFSGRQFSNSRSEMNVSTLELGDSALYLCASSFFQETQYFGPGTRLLVL.

In DNA form, the CDR3 reads TGTGCCAGCAGCAAACCCTGGGGGACAAATGGACCCGGGGAGCTGTTTTTT. This gives the protein CASSKPWGTNGPGELFF. The chain has TRBV21-1 and TRBJ2-2; the tabulated D call, TRBD1, remains unverified against the DNA. TRBV21-1 is deemed a pseudogene. There are 17 residues in the CDR3.

The rearrangement uses TRBV6-5 and TRBJ2-2; the D is unclear. V was shortened by 0 bases and J by 5 bases, with 10 bases between the two germline ends. Germline V gives CDR1 MNHEY, CDR2 SVGAGI. This CDR3 contains 15 residues. The CDR3 is CASSYSDLRTGELFF. DNA for the CDR3: TGTGCCAGCAGTTACTCTGACTTGAGAACCGGGGAGCTGTTTTTT.

This clone was found once. The chain combines TRBV27 with TRBJ2-5; TRBD2 matches 8 bases. The germline gives CDR1 MNHEY, CDR2 SMNVEV (reference sequence). J lost 1 base, V lost 5 bases, and 3 bases had no gene match. The CDR3 loop spans 14 amino acids. The chain's CDR3 is CASSPGLVQETQYF. Here the CDR3 DNA reads TGTGCCAGCAGTCCGGGACTAGTCCAAGAGACCCAGTACTTC.

V is TRBV4-1 and J is TRBJ1-1; D may be TRBD1 (5 bases). Between the trimmed V and J ends, which lost 0 bases and 6 bases, there was a span of 8 bases. The length of the CDR3 is 13 residues. Germline-derived CDR1 and CDR2 are MGHRA and YSYEKL. CDR3 sequence reads: CASSQDSGSEAFF. The CDR3 bases are TGCGCCAGCAGCCAAGATTCAGGGTCTGAAGCTTTCTTT.

The chain recombines TRBV4-3 with TRBJ1-1; TRBD1 might be the D (6 bases). V was clipped by 1 base and J by 1 base, with 10 bases between them. Germline V lookup: CDR1 LGHNA, CDR2 YSLEER. The CDR3 is 15 residues long. The CDR3 loop is CASSQGGGWNTEAFF. The CDR3 bases are TGCGCCAGCAGCCAAGGAGGGGGTTGGAACACTGAAGCTTTCTTT.

The genes are TRBV9 and TRBJ2-1; 7 bases are shared with TRBD2. CDR3 length: 15 residues. Germline V gene sequence: CDR1 SGDLS, CDR2 YYNGEE. V lost 6 bases to trimming and J lost 3 bases; unmatched junction nucleotides: 9. CDR3 sequence: CASNYGEGFYNEQFF. As DNA, the CDR3 is TGTGCCAGCAATTACGGGGAGGGCTTCTACAATGAGCAGTTCTTC.

V and J are TRBV7-3 and TRBJ2-2; no reliable D call. Trimming shortened V by 5 bases and J by 4 bases, and 8 bases separated the two germline ends. The germline CDR1 and CDR2 sequences are SGHTA and FQGTGA. The CDR3 covers 13 residues. Here the CDR3 reads CASSQVGTGELFF. The CDR3 nucleotides are TGTGCCAGCAGCCAGGTTGGCACCGGGGAGCTGTTTTTT.

The gene calls are TRBV30 and TRBJ1-5; possible D gene TRBD1, 6 bases. The CDR3 sequence is 13 residues long. The germline V and J ends were trimmed by 2 bases and 7 bases, with 12 bases remaining between them. Germline loops: CDR1 GTSNPN, CDR2 SVGIG (reference sequence). CDR3 residues: CAWSPRGSQPQHF. In DNA, the CDR3 is TGTGCCTGGAGTCCCAGGGGCAGCCAGCCCCAGCATTTT.

CDR3 sequence reads: CASSFLNTYEQYF. In DNA, the CDR3 is TGTGCCAGCAGTTTCCTAAATACCTACGAGCAGTACTTC. This rearrangement joins TRBV27 to TRBJ2-7; D remains unclear. CDR3 length: 13 residues. Trimming removed 3 bases from V and 2 bases from J, with 8 bases in between. The germline V gene encodes CDR1 MNHEY and CDR2 SMNVEV (reference sequence).

This clone was counted a single time. This rearrangement joins TRBV7-2 to TRBJ2-1, with TRBD2 matching 11 bases. The germline V gene encodes CDR1 SGHTA and CDR2 FQGNSA. The CDR3 runs 18 residues. The J segment lost 0 bases and the V segment lost 0 bases, leaving 4 bases of the junction unmatched. CDR3 bases: TGTGCCAGCAGCTTAGCCGCTAGCGGGGGGAGCTCCTACAATGAGCAGTTCTTC. Its translation: CASSLAASGGSSYNEQFF.

The chain employs TRBV3-1 (or the pseudogene TRBV3-2) and TRBJ2-7; maybe TRBD1 (5 bases). V was clipped by 4 bases and J by 3 bases, with 19 bases between them. CDR1 and CDR2 (germline): LGHDT, YNNKEL (reference sequence). The CDR3 loop spans 16 amino acids. This chain's CDR3 is CASSPRGPGIGYEQYF. The CDR3 bases are TGTGCCAGCAGCCCTAGGGGCCCAGGAATAGGCTACGAGCAGTACTTC.

This sequence joins TRBV4-1 and TRBJ2-1; 7 nucleotides line up with TRBD1. J was trimmed by 0 bases and V by 2 bases; bases with no gene match: 10. Germline CDR1 is MGHRA and CDR2 is YSYEKL. This CDR3 spans 18 amino acids. The DNA for the CDR3 is TGCGCCAGCAGCCAACTCGACAGGGCATGGGTCTCCTACAATGAGCAGTTCTTC. Its protein is CASSQLDRAWVSYNEQFF.

The J gene is TRBJ1-1, the V gene TRBV6-5; a possible D gene is TRBD1 (5 bases). This CDR3 is 13 amino acids long. The ends were cut back, 7 bases at V and 7 bases at J, with 16 bases in the middle. CDR1 MNHEY and CDR2 SVGAGI come from the germline V gene. The CDR3 sequence: CASISWGDLEAFF. The CDR3 DNA follows: TGTGCCAGCATCTCTTGGGGGGATCTTGAAGCTTTCTTT.

The chain has TRBV7-2 and TRBJ2-6, with no clear D. Trimming stripped 1 base from V and 0 bases from J, with 4 bases between. The CDR3 covers 15 residues. Germline V lookup: CDR1 SGHTA, CDR2 FQGNSA. The CDR3 reads CASSLGASGANVLTF. CDR3 nucleotides: TGTGCCAGCAGCTTAGGGGCCTCTGGGGCCAACGTCCTGACTTTC.

This clone has just a few counts. This chain links TRBV5-1 with TRBJ1-2; D not resolved. CDR1 is SGHRS and CDR2 is YFSETQ in the germline V gene. V was pared by 1 base and J by 1 base, with 11 bases between. The CDR3 has 15 residues. This CDR3 is CASSLSTNFNYGYTF. The CDR3 DNA sequence: TGCGCCAGCAGCTTGTCTACGAATTTTAACTATGGCTACACCTTC.